Listed below are T cell receptor beta chains from one sample, sequenced in a study of OX40 agonist ivuxolimab in advanced cancers. The repertoire was sequenced with immunoSEQ multiplex PCR; TCRdb's copy has only in-frame clones and lacks some. The data contain 71,000 or so clones, 93% of them seen just once; the ten biggest clones take up around 6%. Here the sequenced sample was CD4+ or CD8+ T cells sorted from blood, taken in a trial of the OX40 agonist ivuxolimab. The receptors were sampled from an adult with an advanced solid tumor such as melanoma, head and neck, liver or kidney cancer. CDR3s include the opening cysteine and the closing phenylalanine or tryptophan. D genes are given only for firm matches. Rows give clone size only sometimes, using once, few, many, or a class for an expanded clone.

cdr3_aa,cdr3_nt,d_call,j_call,v_call,clone_size
CSVAGGTDYGYTF,TGCAGCGTTGCGGGGGGGACGGACTATGGCTACACCTTC,NA,TRBJ1-2,TRBV29-1,NA
CASSPLGRTANYGYTF,TGTGCCAGCAGTCCCTTAGGCAGGACAGCTAACTATGGCTACACCTTC,NA,TRBJ1-2,TRBV27,NA
CASSLRGGPSRTDTQYF,TGTGCCAGCAGCTTAAGGGGCGGGCCCTCGAGGACAGATACGCAGTATTTT,NA,TRBJ2-3,TRBV7-3,NA
CASSQEVSSGFEGYEQYF,TGCGCCAGCAGCCAAGAGGTATCTAGCGGGTTCGAAGGCTACGAGCAGTACTTC,TRBD2,TRBJ2-7,TRBV4-1,NA
CASSPQGVGNTIYF,TGCGCCAGCAGCCCTCAGGGAGTCGGAAACACCATATATTTT,NA,TRBJ1-3,TRBV5-1,NA
CASSESSYNEQFF,TGTGCCAGCAGTGAAAGCTCCTACAATGAGCAGTTCTTC,NA,TRBJ2-1,TRBV6-1,NA
CASSTSIISGRGRDTQYF,TGTGCCAGTAGTACGAGTATCATTAGCGGGAGGGGTAGAGATACGCAGTATTTT,TRBD2,TRBJ2-3,TRBV19,NA
CSVRDGEQYF,TGCAGCGTTAGGGACGGCGAGCAGTACTTC,NA,TRBJ2-7,TRBV29-1,NA
CASTFGPTGFYGYTF,TGTGCCAGCACCTTTGGCCCCACAGGCTTCTATGGCTACACCTTC,NA,TRBJ1-2,TRBV13,NA
CASSPWTGSGQPQHF,TGTGCCAGCAGTCCCTGGACAGGCTCAGGTCAGCCCCAGCATTTT,TRBD1,TRBJ1-5,TRBV27,NA
CASSLASQREQYF,TGTGCCAGCAGCTTGGCTAGCCAACGGGAGCAGTACTTC,NA,TRBJ2-7,TRBV5-6,medium-sized
CASKSAGGSNQPQHF,TGTGCCAGTAAGTCCGCCGGGGGGAGCAATCAGCCCCAGCATTTT,NA,TRBJ1-5,TRBV19,few
CASSIVLREGQHF,TGTGCCAGTAGTATCGTCTTGAGAGAGGGCCAGCATTTT,NA,TRBJ1-5,TRBV19,NA
CASSVEDTGVSGETQYF,TGTGCCAGCAGCGTAGAGGATACAGGGGTCAGCGGAGAGACCCAGTACTTC,TRBD1,TRBJ2-5,TRBV9,NA
CASSFAAYEQYF,TGTGCCAGCAGCTTCGCCGCCTACGAGCAGTACTTC,NA,TRBJ2-7,TRBV11-2,once
CASSIRDGYEQYF,TGTGCCAGCAGTATCCGAGACGGGTACGAGCAGTACTTC,NA,TRBJ2-7,TRBV27,NA
CASSPAYTADEQYF,TGTGCCAGCAGCCCGGCGTACACAGCGGACGAGCAGTACTTC,NA,TRBJ2-7,TRBV11-2,once
CASSLEGENRQPQHF,TGTGCCAGCAGCCTTGAGGGGGAAAATAGGCAGCCCCAGCATTTT,NA,TRBJ1-5,TRBV5-8,NA
CASSLGMGRPNGLQPQHF,NA,NA,TRBJ1-5,TRBV28,NA
CASGIGRNQETQYF,TGTGCCAGCGGGATCGGACGGAACCAAGAGACCCAGTACTTC,NA,TRBJ2-5,TRBV6-5,once
CASSYGREQYF,TGCGCCAGCAGTTACGGTCGGGAGCAGTACTTC,NA,TRBJ2-7,TRBV10-2,once
CASSARGSQETQYF,TGTGCCAGCAGCGCTCGGGGTTCGCAAGAGACCCAGTACTTC,NA,TRBJ2-5,TRBV9,NA
CASSFRDSISGNTIYF,TGTGCCAGCAGCTTCCGGGACAGCATCTCTGGAAACACCATATATTTT,TRBD1,TRBJ1-3,TRBV7-2,NA
CASTVLSGNTIYF,TGCGCCAGCACAGTCCTCTCTGGAAACACCATATATTTT,NA,TRBJ1-3,TRBV10-2,NA
CASSIAESHQPQHF,TGTGCCAGTAGTATTGCAGAAAGCCATCAGCCCCAGCATTTT,NA,TRBJ1-5,TRBV19,NA
CASRGQGAIYEQYF,TGTGCCAGCAGAGGACAGGGGGCTATATACGAGCAGTACTTC,TRBD1,TRBJ2-7,TRBV27,NA
CASSFGNEQFF,TGTGCCAGCAGTTTTGGAAATGAGCAGTTCTTC,NA,TRBJ2-1,TRBV27,NA
CASSPDSSGNTIYF,TGTGCCAGCAGTCCGGACAGCTCTGGAAACACCATATATTTT,NA,TRBJ1-3,TRBV6-5,NA
CASSEVPGTPKVVPYEQYF,TGTGCCAGCAGTGAAGTTCCCGGGACCCCAAAAGTGGTTCCCTACGAGCAGTACTTC,NA,TRBJ2-7,TRBV6-1,NA
CASTEMTGANEKLFF,TGTGCCAGCACCGAAATGACAGGAGCGAATGAAAAACTGTTTTTT,NA,TRBJ1-4,TRBV5-6,NA
CASGLEGWEANYGYTF,TGTGCTAGTGGTTTGGAGGGTTGGGAGGCTAACTATGGCTACACCTTC,NA,TRBJ1-2,TRBV12-5,NA
CASSPSASTDTQYF,TGTGCCAGCTCCCCTAGCGCTAGCACAGATACGCAGTATTTT,NA,TRBJ2-3,TRBV5-8,NA
CASSEAGHEQYF,TGTGCCAGCAGTGAAGCCGGGCACGAGCAGTACTTC,NA,TRBJ2-7,TRBV6-1,NA
CASSLEARSTDTQYF,TGTGCCAGCAGCTTAGAGGCTAGAAGCACAGATACGCAGTATTTT,NA,TRBJ2-3,TRBV7-9,NA
CASSFSSGTGGHEQYF,TGTGCCAGCAGCTTCAGTTCCGGGACAGGGGGCCACGAGCAGTACTTC,TRBD1,TRBJ2-7,TRBV7-2,NA
CASERTYNEQFF,TGTGCCAGCGAGCGGACCTACAATGAGCAGTTCTTC,NA,TRBJ2-1,TRBV2,NA
CASSLESGVFYEQYF,TGTGCCAGCAGCTTGGAATCCGGGGTTTTCTACGAGCAGTACTTC,NA,TRBJ2-7,TRBV5-5,NA
CASSEWAGNYEQYF,TGTGCCAGCAGTGAATGGGCAGGTAACTACGAGCAGTACTTC,NA,TRBJ2-7,TRBV6-1,NA
CASSSASYNEQFF,TGTGCCAGCAGCTCGGCATCGTACAATGAGCAGTTCTTC,NA,TRBJ2-1,TRBV7-2,NA
CAINGQSYEQYF,TGTGCCATCAACGGACAGAGCTACGAGCAGTACTTC,NA,TRBJ2-7,TRBV10-3,NA
CASTELQGSPLTRDTQYF,TGTGCCAGCACCGAATTACAGGGGTCCCCTCTCACTCGGGATACGCAGTATTTT,TRBD1,TRBJ2-3,TRBV11-2,NA
CASSSRGRALAGSGREQYF,TGTGCCAGCAGCTCCAGGGGGCGCGCCCTAGCGGGCTCCGGGAGGGAGCAGTACTTC,NA,TRBJ2-7,TRBV7-8,NA